This T cell receptor (beta chain) was captured by sequencing in a study of blood T cell repertoires in COVID-19. Turning to the study itself: Acute and convalescent COVID-19 samples came from the United States, Italy and Spain.

Clones were read by immunoSEQ multiplex PCR, and TCRdb kept only the in-frame ones, dropping some. The repertoire holds about 370,000 clones, with 80% to 90% as singletons. Participants were placed into cohorts based on the clinical history they reported. This CDR3 region has 17 residues. CDR1 is ENHRY and CDR2 is SYGVKD in the germline V gene. V lost 4 bases, J lost 8 bases, and 14 bases stayed unmatched. The sample consisted of PBMCs or T cells enriched from blood (not recorded which). The V call is TRBV10-3, the J call TRBJ2-2, with 9 bases identical to TRBD1. The TCR originated in a man between 18 and 35 years old who had recovered from COVID-19. The CDR3 nucleotides read TGTGCCATCAGTGGGGGGACAGGGTCCGATATGTCGGGGGAGCTGTTTTTT. Amino acids: CAISGGTGSDMSGELFF.